This T cell receptor beta chain was sequenced during a study of T cells in Graves' hyperthyroidism and ophthalmopathy. Study-wide points: Most clonotypes that expanded in the thyroid above 0.001 also showed up in blood.

The CDR3 is 16 residues long. CDR1 is LNHDA, CDR2 SQIVND, per germline (reference sequence). Trimming took 1 base from V and 4 from J; bases not matched to a gene: 6. Amplified regions were TCR beta CDR3 sequences from RNA transcripts. A set of HTBI primers served as the primers for a first-round RT-PCR of the TCR CDR3. Each CDR3 protein is one row after TCRdb ran MiXCR on the multiplex PCR reads. This sample yields 500,000 to 700,000 distinct CDR3 sequences, of which about a sixth are seen a single time; more than 15% belongs to the top ten. Across 18 months, stable Graves' hyperthyroidism was marked by no progression to ophthalmopathy. This sample holds PBMCs from roughly 10 ml fresh peripheral blood. With respect to this clonotype: As yet, its antigen is unknown.

The receptor was derived from a woman aged 18-29 years with Graves' hyperthyroidism. Material for sequencing was blood. This rearrangement joins TRBV19 to TRBJ2-1; TRBD2 matches at 8 bases. CDR3 residues: CASSIVTLAVYNEQFF. The CDR3 DNA sequence: TGTGCCAGTAGTATAGTGACACTAGCGGTATACAATGAGCAGTTCTTC.